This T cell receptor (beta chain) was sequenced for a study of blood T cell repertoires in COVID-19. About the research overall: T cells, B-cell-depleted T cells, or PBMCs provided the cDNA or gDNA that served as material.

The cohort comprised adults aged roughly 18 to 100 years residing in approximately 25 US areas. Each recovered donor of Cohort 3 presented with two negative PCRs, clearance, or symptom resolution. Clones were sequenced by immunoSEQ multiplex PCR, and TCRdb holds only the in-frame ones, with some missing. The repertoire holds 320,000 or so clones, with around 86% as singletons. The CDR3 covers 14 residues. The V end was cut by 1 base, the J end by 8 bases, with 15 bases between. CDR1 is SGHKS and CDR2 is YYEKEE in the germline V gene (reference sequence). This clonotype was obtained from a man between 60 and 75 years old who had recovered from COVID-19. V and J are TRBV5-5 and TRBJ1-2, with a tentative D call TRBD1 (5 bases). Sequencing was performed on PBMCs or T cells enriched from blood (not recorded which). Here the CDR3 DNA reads TGTGCCAGCAGCTTGTTGGCAGGGCAAGGAGGCTACACCTTC. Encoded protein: CASSLLAGQGGYTF.